One and the same sample provided the 3 T cell receptor beta chains below, sequenced in a study of human T cells and chemical hapten exposure. Indicated time point: patch test 1, 2 weeks after DPC sensitization. Treatment given: therapeutic diphenylcyclopropenone sensitization with weekly scalp DPC. One entry per CDR3 protein, called by TCRdb with MiXCR from the RACE reads. This sample has about 49,000 distinct CDR3 sequences, with around 9% found just once. Sample: whole blood, taken in connection with sensitization to the hapten diphenylcyclopropenone (DPC). The receptors shown here come from a woman aged 45-65 years with alopecia areata. Some clones in this sample may be carry-over from other donors' samples.

This clonotype has only a few counts. This rearrangement joins TRBV18 to TRBJ2-5; 9 bases match TRBD1. V was clipped by 3 bases and J by 2 bases; unmatched bases: 4. This CDR3 has 15 residues. The germline gives CDR1 KGHSH, CDR2 LQKENI. This CDR3 reads CASSPGTGNQETQYF. The CDR3 DNA follows: TGTGCCAGCTCACCTGGGACAGGGAATCAAGAGACCCAGTACTTC.

This clonotype showed up many times. In DNA form, the CDR3 reads TGTGCCACCACGGGACAACCGGCCGCCGGGGAGCTGTTTTTT. Residues: CATTGQPAAGELFF. The gene calls are TRBV2 and TRBJ2-2; possibly TRBD1 for D (6 bases). The CDR3 extends over 14 amino acids. Trimming took 10 bases from V and 6 from J, leaving 18 bases between them. Germline CDR1 reads SNHLY; CDR2 reads FYNNEI.

The rearrangement uses TRBV27 and TRBJ1-5, with D possibly TRBD1 on 6 matching bases. The CDR3 extends over 16 amino acids. Per germline, CDR1 MNHEY and CDR2 SMNVEV (reference sequence). V was shortened by 1 base and J by 6 bases, with 16 bases between the two germline ends. CDR3 amino acids: CASSLYGRGGVQPQHF. The CDR3 coding sequence is TGTGCCAGCAGTTTATATGGCAGGGGAGGAGTTCAGCCCCAGCATTTT.